What follows are 14 T cell receptor beta chains derived from one specimen sequenced in a study of blood T cell repertoires in COVID-19. Profiled with immunoSEQ multiplex PCR; TCRdb holds only in-frame clones, not every one. This repertoire shows roughly 180,000 clones, roughly 79% found once; its top ten account for about 18%. Material: peripheral blood. The receptors here all came from a man in his fifties or sixties with active or convalescent COVID-19.

V is TRBV19 and J is TRBJ2-6; D may be TRBD2 (6 bases). The CDR3 is 15 residues long. Trimming removed 7 bases from V and 1 base from J, with 11 bases in between. Germline CDR1 is LNHDA and CDR2 is SQIVND (reference sequence). For the CDR3, the DNA is TGTGCCAGTACCCTCGGGGGATCTGGGGCCAACGTCCTGACTTTC. This gives the protein CASTLGGSGANVLTF.

The V gene is TRBV7-3, the J gene TRBJ2-5; 12 bases are shared with TRBD1. Germline values: CDR1 SGHTA, CDR2 FQGTGA. The CDR3 is 16 residues long. V shed 5 bases, J shed 3 bases, and the junction held 7 bases outside the gene matches. The CDR3 loop reads CASSKTGTGGEETQYF. The CDR3 DNA sequence: TGTGCCAGCAGCAAAACCGGGACAGGGGGCGAAGAGACCCAGTACTTC.

The chain carries TRBV7-2 and TRBJ2-2; a weak D match, TRBD1 (6 bases). Germline V CDR1 and CDR2: SGHTA, FQGNSA. Trimming pared 5 bases from V and 5 bases from J, leaving 12 bases between. The CDR3 extends over 14 amino acids. CDR3 DNA: TGTGCCAGCAGCCGGGACACATCTACCGGGGAGCTGTTTTTT. Protein product: CASSRDTSTGELFF.

V is TRBV7-2 and J is TRBJ1-6, with a tentative D call TRBD1 (5 bases). V was pared by 5 bases and J by 10 bases, with 24 bases between. CDR3 length equals 17 residues. Germline V CDR1 and CDR2: SGHTA, FQGNSA. The CDR3 sequence is CASSPRGRESLASPLHF. As DNA, the CDR3 is TGTGCCAGCAGCCCACGGGGGAGGGAGTCCCTGGCCTCACCCCTCCACTTT.

The rearrangement links TRBV10-3 to TRBJ1-2; a possible D gene is TRBD1 (5 bases). The CDR3 extends over 13 amino acids. Germline CDR1 reads ENHRY; CDR2 reads SYGVKD. The V gene lost 10 bases and the J gene lost 0 bases, with 12 bases spanning the gap. The CDR3 sequence is CASQTASNYGYTF. The CDR3 nucleotides read TGTGCCAGTCAGACAGCTTCTAACTATGGCTACACCTTC.

This chain connects TRBV11-3 to TRBJ2-7; 7 nucleotides line up with TRBD1. There are 13 residues in the CDR3. Germline CDR1 is SGHNT and CDR2 is YENEEA. J was trimmed by 6 bases and V by 5 bases; bases with no gene match: 7. CDR3 amino acids: CASSQNRGGEQYF. CDR3 coding DNA: TGTGCCAGCAGCCAGAACAGGGGTGGCGAGCAGTACTTC.

This chain joins TRBV12-3 or TRBV12-4 and TRBJ2-7, with 7 bases that match TRBD2. V dropped 7 bases and J dropped 6; count of bases not matched to a gene: 6. This CDR3 comprises 12 residues. The CDR3 is CASTQGRGEQYF. CDR3 bases: TGTGCCAGCACTCAAGGGAGGGGCGAGCAGTACTTC.

The J gene is TRBJ1-6, the V gene TRBV5-6, with 9 positions matching TRBD1. Germline V gives CDR1 SGHDT, CDR2 YYEEEE. With V trimmed by 4 bases and J by 7 bases, 9 bases remained unmatched. There are 16 residues in the CDR3. This chain's CDR3 is CASSGRAGTGNSPLHF. CDR3 nucleotide sequence: TGTGCCAGCAGCGGGAGAGCTGGGACAGGGAATTCACCCCTCCACTTT.

The chain uses TRBV28 and TRBJ1-2; 11 bases align to TRBD1. The CDR3 runs 15 residues. V lost 4 bases, J lost 7 bases, and 8 bases stayed unmatched. CDR1 and CDR2 (germline): MDHEN, SYDVKM. This CDR3 is CASSSSDRGQGGYTF. The DNA for the CDR3 is TGTGCCAGCAGTTCCTCGGACAGGGGGCAGGGTGGCTACACCTTC.

This rearrangement joins TRBV6-6 to TRBJ2-5, with 7 bases matching TRBD2. V lost 5 bases to trimming and J lost 7 bases; unmatched junction nucleotides: 19. The CDR3 contains 17 residues. Looked up from germline, CDR1 is MNHNY and CDR2 is SVGAGI (reference sequence). Written as DNA, the CDR3 is TGTGCCAGCAGTCCCAATGGACCTTCCCAGCGGGGATCGACCCAGTACTTC. Its translation is CASSPNGPSQRGSTQYF.

This chain joins TRBV9 and TRBJ2-1; D might be TRBD2 (5 bases). This CDR3 region has 13 residues. The germline V and J ends were trimmed by 0 bases and 11 bases, with 12 bases remaining between them. In germline, CDR1 is SGDLS, CDR2 YYNGEE. CDR3 protein: CASSVVLGSKQFF. The CDR3 DNA sequence: TGTGCCAGCAGCGTAGTGTTAGGGAGTAAGCAGTTCTTC.

J is TRBJ1-6 and V is TRBV6-2 or TRBV6-3; D remains unclear. CDR3 length: 13 residues. CDR1 is MNHEY, CDR2 SVGEGT, per germline. Between the trimmed V and J ends, which lost 6 bases and 6 bases, there was a span of 9 bases. This chain's CDR3 is CASSALLNSPLHF. The CDR3, as DNA: TGTGCCAGCAGCGCACTCCTTAATTCACCCCTCCACTTT.

The chain joins TRBV12-5 to TRBJ1-2; 11 nucleotides agree with TRBD1. Germline V gene lookup returns CDR1 LGHNT and CDR2 FRNRAP. CDR3 length equals 18 residues. V lost 1 base and J lost 1; bases outside the gene matches: 8. The CDR3 reads CASGLGTGGVGFNYGYTF. CDR3 in DNA: TGTGCTAGTGGTTTGGGGACAGGGGGCGTAGGATTTAACTATGGCTACACCTTC.

The J gene is TRBJ2-6, the V gene TRBV28; D possibly corresponds to TRBD1 (6 bases). CDR3 length: 17 residues. Between the trimmed V and J ends, which lost 7 bases and 0 bases, there was a span of 16 bases. CDR1 and CDR2 (germline): MDHEN, SYDVKM. In nucleotides, the CDR3 is TGTGCCAGCACCGAGGACAGTGATCGCTCTGGGGCCAACGTCCTGACTTTC. Translated, it gives CASTEDSDRSGANVLTF. Full variable domain (missing parts from reference TRBV28 and TRBJ2-6): DVKVTQSSRYLVKRTGEKVFLECVQDMDHENMFWYRQDPGLGLRLIYFSYDVKMKEKGDIPEGYSVSREKKERFSLILESASTNQTSMYLCASTEDSDRSGANVLTFGAGSRLTVL.